Following are 29 T cell receptor beta chains from one sample sequenced in a study of T cell responses to AZD1222 COVID-19 vaccine. Assay: immunoSEQ multiplex PCR; the TCRdb copy retains only in-frame clones and omits some. The data show 150,000 to 200,000 clones, about 90% seen once. The specimen was peripheral blood, collected 28 days after the second AZD1222 dose. Receptor source: an adult who received the AZD1222 COVID-19 vaccine.

V gene TRBV19 combines with J gene TRBJ2-7; the D gene is possibly TRBD1 (5 bases). Per germline, CDR1 LNHDA and CDR2 SQIVND (reference sequence). This CDR3 region has 13 residues. The V gene lost 5 bases and the J gene lost 6 bases, with 14 bases spanning the gap. Written as DNA, the CDR3 is TGTGCCAGTAGTTATGACAGTTGGGCCGAGCAGTACTTC. This codes for CASSYDSWAEQYF.

The chain employs TRBV18 and TRBJ2-7; D might be TRBD2 (6 bases). The CDR3 has 16 residues. V was cut by 0 bases and J by 2 bases, with 14 bases left in between. From germline, CDR1 is KGHSH and CDR2 LQKENI. CDR3 in amino acids: CASSPPSRRDPYEQYF. CDR3 coding DNA: TGTGCCAGCTCACCACCCTCCCGGCGGGACCCCTACGAGCAGTACTTC.

The genes are TRBV7-2 and TRBJ2-7; 7 bases are a match to TRBD1. The CDR3 extends over 14 amino acids. The J segment lost 4 bases and the V segment lost 3 bases, leaving 6 bases of the junction unmatched. The germline V gene encodes CDR1 SGHTA and CDR2 FQGNSA. CDR3 nucleotide sequence: TGTGCCAGCAGCTTCCGACAGGGAGATTACGAGCAGTACTTC. This translates into CASSFRQGDYEQYF. Filled out from reference TRBV7-2 and TRBJ2-7, the complete variable domain reads GAGVSQSPSNKVTEKGKDVELRCDPISGHTALYWYRQSLGQGLEFLIYFQGNSAPDKSGLPSDRFSAERTGGSVSTLTIQRTQQEDSAVYLCASSFRQGDYEQYFGPGTRLTVT.

This clone was seen only once. This chain links TRBV6-6 with TRBJ2-2; 7 bases fit TRBD1. The CDR3 covers 18 residues. V lost 6 bases, J lost 7 bases, and 20 bases stayed unmatched. The germline V gene has CDR1 MNHNY and CDR2 SVGAGI (reference sequence). Written as DNA, the CDR3 is TGTGCCAGCAGACGACGTCTCGGGCCTGACAGGGTCAACGGGGAGCTGTTTTTT. Its translation is CASRRRLGPDRVNGELFF.

This clone was detected only once. The genes are TRBV6-5 and TRBJ2-1; 8 nucleotides align to TRBD1. The CDR3 has 15 residues. The ends lost 6 bases at V and 9 bases at J; junction bases unmatched: 13. From germline, CDR1 is MNHEY and CDR2 SVGAGI. CDR3 sequence reads: CASSRTGPSQGEQFF. DNA of the CDR3: TGTGCCAGCAGCCGGACAGGGCCCTCTCAGGGTGAGCAGTTCTTC.

CDR3 sequence: CASSLRAGVREDFNEQFF. CDR3 sequence (DNA): TGTGCCAGCAGCTTAAGGGCGGGAGTGCGGGAGGATTTCAATGAGCAGTTCTTC. V is TRBV11-3 and J is TRBJ2-1, with TRBD2 identical over 8 bases. This CDR3 is 18 amino acids long. CDR1 SGHNT and CDR2 YENEEA come from the germline V gene. Trimming removed 2 bases from V and 6 bases from J; junction bases left unmatched: 15. The full variable domain, its missing parts supplied by reference TRBV11-3 and TRBJ2-1, is EAGVVQSPRYKIIEKKQPVAFWCNPISGHNTLYWYLQNLGQGPELLIRYENEEAVDDSQLPKDRFSAERLKGVDSTLKIQPAELGDSAVYLCASSLRAGVREDFNEQFFGPGTRLTVL.

The chain couples TRBV28 to TRBJ2-3; D is unclear. V gave up 3 bases and J gave up 1 base, with 20 bases separating them. Germline V gene sequence: CDR1 MDHEN, CDR2 SYDVKM. This CDR3 spans 18 amino acids. CDR3 in amino acids: CASSFDWVGKARTDTQYF. For the CDR3, the DNA is TGTGCCAGCAGTTTTGATTGGGTAGGGAAGGCGCGCACAGATACGCAGTATTTT. The whole variable domain, remainder taken from reference TRBV28 and TRBJ2-3, is DVKVTQSSRYLVKRTGEKVFLECVQDMDHENMFWYRQDPGLGLRLIYFSYDVKMKEKGDIPEGYSVSREKKERFSLILESASTNQTSMYLCASSFDWVGKARTDTQYFGPGTRLTVL.

This clone showed up just a few times. The CDR3 DNA reads as TGTGCCAGCAGTATACCGTACAGGGTGATGAACACTGAAGCTTTCTTT. Translation: CASSIPYRVMNTEAFF. The chain links TRBV6-2 or TRBV6-3 to TRBJ1-1; possibly TRBD1 for D (6 bases). V lost 5 bases and J 0 bases, leaving 16 bases between the germline ends. This CDR3 region has 16 residues. CDR1 is MNHEY, CDR2 SVGEGT, per germline.

Only one count was recorded for this clone. V usage is TRBV2 and J usage is TRBJ2-1; 11 bases are shared with TRBD1. The CDR3 loop spans 14 amino acids. Germline CDR1 reads SNHLY; CDR2 reads FYNNEI. Germline trimming cut 7 bases from V and 9 bases from J; bases unmatched to any gene: 8. As DNA, the CDR3 is TGTGCCAGCAATTTGGACAGGGGGCCTGGTGAGCAGTTCTTC. Translation: CASNLDRGPGEQFF.

V is TRBV3-1 (or the pseudogene TRBV3-2) and J is TRBJ1-6, with 7 bases aligning to TRBD1. This CDR3 has 14 residues. The V segment lost 4 bases and the J segment 7 bases; nucleotides outside the gene matches: 4. Germline values: CDR1 LGHDT, CDR2 YNNKEL (reference sequence). CDR3 amino acids: CASSRQGGNSPLHF. CDR3 DNA: TGTGCCAGCAGCCGACAGGGAGGCAATTCACCCCTCCACTTT.

V usage is TRBV18 and J usage is TRBJ1-6; unclear D gene. The germline gives CDR1 KGHSH, CDR2 LQKENI. V lost 4 bases and J 6 bases, leaving 10 bases between the germline ends. This CDR3 is built from 14 residues. Written as DNA, the CDR3 is TGTGCCAGCTCACGGGAGTTCCGTAATTCACCCCTCCACTTT. It translates to CASSREFRNSPLHF.

The chain carries TRBV18 and TRBJ2-7; D gene ambiguous. V dropped 2 bases and J dropped 2 bases, with 7 bases sitting between them. The germline gives CDR1 KGHSH, CDR2 LQKENI. The CDR3 runs to 13 residues. The CDR3 sequence: CASSPGLAYEQYF. DNA of the CDR3: TGTGCCAGCTCACCAGGGCTAGCCTACGAGCAGTACTTC. The full variable domain, its missing parts supplied by reference TRBV18 and TRBJ2-7, is NAGVMQNPRHLVRRRGQEARLRCSPMKGHSHVYWYRQLPEEGLKFMVYLQKENIIDESGMPKERFSAEFPKEGPSILRIQQVVRGDSAAYFCASSPGLAYEQYFGPGTRLTVT.

Here the CDR3 reads CASSQGAYQPQHF. The CDR3 coding sequence is TGTGCCAGCAGTCAGGGGGCCTATCAGCCCCAGCATTTT. V is TRBV6-5 and J is TRBJ1-5, with 8 bases that match TRBD1. Germline V gene lookup returns CDR1 MNHEY and CDR2 SVGAGI. The CDR3 sequence is 13 residues long. The V gene end was trimmed by 5 bases and the J gene end by 5 bases; junction bases not matched to a gene: 2.

The J gene is TRBJ2-1, the V gene TRBV11-3; no definite D call. Germline V gives CDR1 SGHNT, CDR2 YENEEA. V lost 5 bases to trimming and J lost 7 bases, with 15 bases between them. The CDR3 spans 14 residues. As DNA, the CDR3 is TGTGCCAGCAGCCCCTCCGACAACGTGAATGAGCAGTTCTTC. As protein: CASSPSDNVNEQFF.

The chain recombines TRBV7-2 with TRBJ1-4; 10 nucleotides align to TRBD1. The J segment lost 7 bases and the V segment lost 5 bases, leaving 7 bases of the junction unmatched. This CDR3 has 15 amino acids. Germline CDR1 SGHTA, CDR2 FQGNSA. CDR3 in DNA: TGTGCCAGCAGCCAAGGAGACAGGGGGCTTGAAAAACTGTTTTTT. Encoded protein: CASSQGDRGLEKLFF.

The rearrangement joins TRBV19 to TRBJ2-7; TRBD1 or TRBD2 may be the D gene (6 bases each). Between the trimmed V and J ends, which lost 6 bases and 4 bases, there was a span of 19 bases. The CDR3 has 15 residues. Germline V lookup: CDR1 LNHDA, CDR2 SQIVND (reference sequence). Here the CDR3 reads CASRDPGGAQYEQYF. CDR3 coding DNA: TGTGCCAGTAGGGATCCCGGGGGCGCCCAGTACGAGCAGTACTTC.

The J gene is TRBJ2-1, the V gene TRBV6-1, with TRBD2 matching over 15 bases. The CDR3 is made up of 17 amino acids. Germline V gives CDR1 MNHNS, CDR2 SASEGT. The V and J ends lost 0 bases and 4 bases, in that order; junction bases with no gene match: 1. Here the CDR3 reads CASSEAGLAGGYNEQFF. CDR3 in DNA: TGTGCCAGCAGTGAAGCTGGACTAGCGGGAGGGTACAATGAGCAGTTCTTC.

This clone was found once. The chain is built from TRBV7-9 and TRBJ2-1, with TRBD2 matching 7 bases. The V and J ends lost 5 bases and 4 bases, in that order; junction bases with no gene match: 11. The length of the CDR3 is 16 residues. Germline CDR1 and CDR2: SEHNR and FQNEAQ (reference sequence). In DNA form, the CDR3 reads TGTGCCAGCAGCCCTACGGTAACTAGCGCGTACAATGAGCAGTTCTTC. It is translated as CASSPTVTSAYNEQFF.

The table lists this clone with a count of one. The rearrangement uses TRBV28 and TRBJ1-5, with TRBD1 identical over 7 bases. The CDR3 loop spans 15 amino acids. Per germline, CDR1 MDHEN and CDR2 SYDVKM. V shed 1 base and J 4 bases; nucleotides not matched to a gene: 4. The CDR3 region is CASSLFLTGNQPQHF. The CDR3 DNA is TGTGCCAGCAGTTTATTCTTGACAGGGAATCAGCCCCAGCATTTT.

This sequence joins TRBV5-8 and TRBJ2-4, with TRBD1 identical over 7 bases. The V segment lost 4 bases and the J segment 0 bases; nucleotides outside the gene matches: 10. The CDR3 totals 17 residues. The V gene's germline CDR1 is SGHTS and CDR2 YDEGEE. CDR3 protein: CASSPGGWGLAKNIQYF. DNA for the CDR3: TGTGCCAGCAGCCCAGGGGGTTGGGGATTAGCCAAAAACATTCAGTACTTC.

V and J are TRBV18 and TRBJ2-3, with 7 bases aligning to TRBD2. With 6 bases clipped from V and 5 bases from J, the junction kept 5 bases outside the gene matches. CDR3 size: 13 residues. Germline V gene data show CDR1 as KGHSH and CDR2 as LQKENI. As DNA, the CDR3 is TGTGCCAGCTCTCTGACGGGGGGAGATACGCAGTATTTT. Residues: CASSLTGGDTQYF.

The rearrangement joins TRBV3-1 (or the pseudogene TRBV3-2) to TRBJ1-5; 8 nucleotides agree with TRBD1. The CDR3 extends over 18 amino acids. J lost 2 bases, V lost 0 bases, and 9 bases had no gene match. Germline CDR1 is LGHDT and CDR2 is YNNKEL (reference sequence). The CDR3 nucleotides read TGTGCCAGCAGCCAAGATGGGGCAGGGGGCCGGGGCAATCAGCCCCAGCATTTT. Amino acids: CASSQDGAGGRGNQPQHF.

The CDR3 is CASSLRGSYTF. Written as DNA, the CDR3 is TGTGCCAGCAGTTTAAGGGGCTCCTACACCTTC. The V and J genes are TRBV28 and TRBJ1-2, with D possibly matching TRBD1 (5 bases). The germline V gene encodes CDR1 MDHEN and CDR2 SYDVKM. This CDR3 is built from 11 residues. The V end lost 2 bases, the J end lost 10 bases, and 8 bases lay between the germline ends.

The chain links TRBV5-5 to TRBJ2-4; 10 bases are shared with TRBD2. Trimming took 4 bases from V and 6 from J; bases not matched to a gene: 4. Germline lookup yields CDR1 SGHKS and CDR2 YYEKEE (reference sequence). This CDR3 spans 14 amino acids. Written as DNA, the CDR3 is TGTGCCAGCAGCCCCGGACTAGCGGTAAACATTCAGTACTTC. It codes for CASSPGLAVNIQYF.

This clone was counted a single time. This chain links TRBV6-6 with TRBJ1-1; the D is unclear. Trimming removed 0 bases from V and 3 bases from J, with 11 bases in between. The CDR3 is 15 residues long. Germline values: CDR1 MNHNY, CDR2 SVGAGI (reference sequence). The CDR3 bases are TGTGCCAGCAGTTACTCGGGTTCCACAGACACTGAAGCTTTCTTT. Protein: CASSYSGSTDTEAFF.

The genes are TRBV7-2 and TRBJ2-1; 9 bases map to TRBD2. The trim removed 6 bases at V and 4 bases at J, leaving 10 bases unmatched. The germline V gene has CDR1 SGHTA and CDR2 FQGNSA. The CDR3 runs to 16 residues. For the CDR3, the DNA is TGTGCCAGCAGAACAAGGACTAGCGTGACATACAATGAGCAGTTCTTC. This sequence encodes CASRTRTSVTYNEQFF.

The rearrangement links TRBV9 to TRBJ1-4; TRBD1 matches at 10 bases. The J segment lost 5 bases and the V segment lost 2 bases, leaving 3 bases of the junction unmatched. The CDR3 consists of 15 residues. Germline-derived CDR1 and CDR2 are SGDLS and YYNGEE. As DNA, the CDR3 is TGTGCCAGCAGCGTCCGGGACAGGGGCAATGAAAAACTGTTTTTT. Encoded protein: CASSVRDRGNEKLFF.

The chain employs TRBV30 and TRBJ2-3, with 9 nucleotides matching TRBD2. Trimming cost V 0 bases and J 4 bases; bases outside gene matches: 2. The CDR3 covers 14 residues. In germline, CDR1 is GTSNPN, CDR2 SVGIG (reference sequence). The CDR3 here is CAWSVAGGADTQYF. DNA for the CDR3: TGTGCCTGGAGTGTAGCGGGAGGTGCAGATACGCAGTATTTT.

The gene calls are TRBV18 and TRBJ2-7, with D perhaps assigned TRBD1 or TRBD2 (5 bases each). Germline values: CDR1 KGHSH, CDR2 LQKENI. The CDR3 contains 17 residues. Trimming took off 5 bases at V and 0 bases at J, with 20 bases between the two ends. The CDR3 coding sequence is TGTGCCAGCTCATCTTTCTCCGGGACGGGGAGCTCCTACGAGCAGTACTTC. Translated, it gives CASSSFSGTGSSYEQYF.